Listed here are 27 T cell receptor beta chains from one sample, sequenced in a study of T-cell memory formation after mild COVID-19. TCRdb redid the calling of the 5' RACE reads with MiXCR, one entry per CDR3 protein. This sample has 130,000 to 150,000 distinct CDR3 sequences, with roughly a fifth found just once. The sample taken for sequencing was PBMCs or a T cell subset sorted from them (not recorded which). The receptors were gathered from an adult woman who had mild COVID-19 (a few samples of this study predate the infection). Cell type and time point are not known.

The table lists this clonotype with a few counts. The gene calls are TRBV7-3 and TRBJ2-5; the D gene could be TRBD1 or TRBD2 (5 bases each). The germline gives CDR1 SGHTA, CDR2 FQGTGA. The length of the CDR3 is 16 residues. V gave up 5 bases and J gave up 2 bases, with 18 bases separating them. This CDR3 reads CASSRSGAGLQETQYF. CDR3 in DNA: TGTGCCAGCAGCCGTTCTGGGGCGGGTTTACAAGAGACCCAGTACTTC.

The chain links TRBV20-1 to TRBJ2-7, with 14 bases matching TRBD2. Germline CDR1 DFQATT, CDR2 SNEGSKA (reference sequence). This CDR3 has 21 residues. Trimming at V came to 1 base and at J to 0 bases, leaving 17 bases not matched to a gene. The CDR3 DNA sequence: TGCAGTGCTAGAGCCCGCGGTAAAGGACTAGCGGGGGGTTCGAGCTCCTACGAGCAGTACTTC. Translation: CSARARGKGLAGGSSSYEQYF.

The genes are TRBV5-1 and TRBJ2-3; D might be TRBD2 (5 bases). This CDR3 contains 15 residues. CDR1 is SGHRS and CDR2 is YFSETQ in the germline V gene. Trimming removed 5 bases from V and 0 bases from J, with 13 bases in between. The CDR3 loop reads CASRLTGKSTDTQYF. The CDR3 DNA follows: TGCGCCAGCAGGTTAACGGGAAAAAGCACAGATACGCAGTATTTT.

This clonotype was counted a few times. The V and J genes are TRBV4-3 and TRBJ1-2, with D uncertain. This CDR3 comprises 15 residues. V lost 0 bases to trimming and J lost 2 bases, with 10 bases between them. CDR1 LGHNA and CDR2 YSLEER come from the germline V gene. The DNA for the CDR3 is TGCGCCAGCAGCCAAGAAGGTCGCAGGAACTATGGCTACACCTTC. Translated: CASSQEGRRNYGYTF.

In this sample, this clonotype turned up a few times. The genes are TRBV30 and TRBJ1-6, with D unclear. Germline-derived CDR1 and CDR2 are GTSNPN and SVGIG (reference sequence). The CDR3 is 18 residues long. V shed 4 bases and J shed 0 bases, with 19 bases lying between them. CDR3: CAWTRELQWVSYNSPLHF. DNA of the CDR3: TGTGCCTGGACCCGGGAGCTACAGTGGGTCTCCTATAATTCACCCCTCCACTTT.

The J gene is TRBJ2-2, the V gene TRBV12-3 or TRBV12-4; D possibly corresponds to TRBD1 (6 bases). The CDR3 spans 14 residues. The germline V and J ends were trimmed by 8 bases and 5 bases, with 15 bases remaining between them. Written as DNA, the CDR3 is TGTGCCAGCCGTGTGGCCAGGGGAACCGGGGAGCTGTTTTTT. Its protein product is CASRVARGTGELFF.

This clonotype occurred a few times. This chain links TRBV7-3 with TRBJ2-2, with 8 nucleotides matching TRBD1. J gave up 3 bases and V 5 bases, and 5 bases lay outside the gene matches. CDR1 is SGHTA, CDR2 FQGTGA, per germline. The CDR3 has 15 amino acids. The CDR3 DNA reads TGTGCCAGCAGCCGCGACAGGGGATACACCGGGGAGCTGTTTTTT. Translated, it gives CASSRDRGYTGELFF.

The CDR3 loop reads CASSETPGLATGELFF. In DNA, the CDR3 is TGTGCCAGCAGCGAAACACCGGGACTAGCCACCGGGGAGCTGTTTTTT. The V gene is TRBV7-2, the J gene TRBJ2-2; 9 nucleotides agree with TRBD2. The CDR3 length is 16 residues. CDR1 SGHTA and CDR2 FQGNSA come from the germline V gene. Trimming removed 5 bases from V and 4 bases from J; junction bases left unmatched: 8.

V and J are TRBV7-2 and TRBJ2-3; TRBD2 agrees at 7 bases. Losses at the gene ends were 0 bases for V and 0 bases for J; bases not matched to a gene: 6. Per the germline V gene, CDR1 is SGHTA and CDR2 is FQGNSA. CDR3 length equals 17 residues. The CDR3 protein is CASSLARGGGSTDTQYF. DNA for the CDR3: TGTGCCAGCAGCTTAGCTAGGGGCGGGGGTAGCACAGATACGCAGTATTTT.

J is TRBJ1-1 and V is TRBV5-4, with TRBD1 matching 7 bases. The length of the CDR3 is 16 residues. Per germline, CDR1 SGHNT and CDR2 YYREEE (reference sequence). V shed 4 bases, J shed 5 bases, and the junction held 14 bases outside the gene matches. This chain's CDR3 is CASSKMTGRIGTEAFF. The DNA for the CDR3 is TGTGCCAGCAGCAAAATGACAGGGAGAATAGGTACTGAAGCTTTCTTT.

The chain carries TRBV12-3 or TRBV12-4 and TRBJ2-1; TRBD2 agrees at 8 bases. The CDR3 is 16 amino acids. J lost 0 bases, V lost 1 base, and 2 bases had no gene match. The CDR3 coding sequence is TGTGCCAGCAGTTTAGGGCTAGCGGGCTCCTACAATGAGCAGTTCTTC. This sequence encodes CASSLGLAGSYNEQFF.

The sample holds a few counts of this clonotype. The chain couples TRBV12-3 or TRBV12-4 to TRBJ1-2; D possibly corresponds to TRBD1 (6 bases). CDR3 length: 15 amino acids. Trimming shortened V by 3 bases and J by 3 bases, and 14 bases separated the two germline ends. The CDR3 protein is CASSLLGRGDYGYTF. DNA for the CDR3: TGTGCCAGCAGTTTGTTGGGCAGGGGAGACTATGGCTACACCTTC.

V is TRBV5-1 and J is TRBJ2-7, with 8 bases aligning to TRBD1. The CDR3 covers 15 residues. Unmatched junction bases numbered 5, after V lost 0 bases and J lost 3 bases. In germline, CDR1 is SGHRS, CDR2 YFSETQ. The CDR3 nucleotides are TGCGCCAGCAGCTTGGCCCGGGACAGGCGCTACGAGCAGTACTTC. Amino acids: CASSLARDRRYEQYF.

The sample holds a few counts of this clonotype. CDR3 region: CSARDTSGSYEQYF. CDR3 sequence (DNA): TGCAGTGCTAGAGACACTAGCGGGAGTTACGAGCAGTACTTC. The chain couples TRBV20-1 to TRBJ2-7, with TRBD2 identical over 11 bases. The CDR3 runs 14 residues. Germline CDR1 and CDR2: DFQATT and SNEGSKA (reference sequence). V was clipped by 0 bases and J by 4 bases; unmatched bases: 2.

V and J are TRBV7-6 and TRBJ2-1; TRBD2 matches 11 bases. After removal of 1 base from V and 6 bases from J, the junction contained 8 bases not matched to a gene. Germline V CDR1 and CDR2: SGHVS, FNYEAQ. This CDR3 spans 17 amino acids. CDR3 region: CASSLGPSSGGFNEQFF. Written as DNA, the CDR3 is TGTGCCAGCAGCTTAGGACCCTCTAGCGGGGGGTTCAATGAGCAGTTCTTC.

This clonotype has just one count. This chain joins TRBV18 and TRBJ1-2, with TRBD1 as a possible D gene (6 bases). The CDR3 has 16 residues. The V gene's germline CDR1 is KGHSH and CDR2 LQKENI. The germline V and J ends were trimmed by 4 bases and 5 bases, with 20 bases remaining between them. This chain's CDR3 is CASSRSFIDRPYGYTF. CDR3 nucleotides: TGTGCCAGCTCACGGTCCTTTATTGACAGGCCATATGGCTACACCTTC.

This clonotype showed up just a few times. This chain links TRBV24-1 with TRBJ2-3, with D possibly matching TRBD1 (5 bases). CDR1 KGHDR and CDR2 SFDVKD come from the germline V gene. Trimming took 3 bases from V and 0 from J, leaving 18 bases between them. The CDR3 has 18 amino acids. CDR3 in DNA: TGTGCCACCAGTGATGCCGGCAGGGCGCGGAGTAGCACAGATACGCAGTATTTT. Translated, it gives CATSDAGRARSSTDTQYF.

This clonotype was picked up many times. The chain is built from TRBV5-1 and TRBJ2-1; D gene ambiguous. The CDR3 has 12 residues. CDR1 is SGHRS and CDR2 is YFSETQ in the germline V gene. With 0 bases removed from V and 2 bases from J, the gap between germline ends came to 0 bases. The DNA for the CDR3 is TGCGCCAGCAGCTTGGCCTACAATGAGCAGTTCTTC. Its protein is CASSLAYNEQFF.

This clonotype was counted only a few times. CDR3 residues: CSAIGGTYNEQFF. CDR3 sequence (DNA): TGCAGTGCTATAGGGGGTACCTACAATGAGCAGTTCTTC. The chain recombines TRBV20-1 with TRBJ2-1; a possible D gene is TRBD1 (6 bases). From germline, CDR1 is DFQATT and CDR2 SNEGSKA (reference sequence). The CDR3 is made up of 13 amino acids. The germline V and J ends were trimmed by 4 bases and 2 bases, with 9 bases remaining between them.

The sample holds a few counts of this clonotype. The rearrangement joins TRBV19 to TRBJ2-7; TRBD2 matches 7 bases. The germline V gene encodes CDR1 LNHDA and CDR2 SQIVND (reference sequence). The CDR3 sequence is 13 residues long. J gave up 1 base and V 10 bases, and 7 bases lay outside the gene matches. The CDR3 DNA sequence: TGTGCCACCCTACCGGGGGGTTCCTACGAGCAGTACTTC. It codes for CATLPGGSYEQYF. Together with reference TRBV19 and TRBJ2-7, the CDR3 gives the full variable domain: DGGITQSPKYLFRKEGQNVTLSCEQNLNHDAMYWYRQDPGQGLRLIYYSQIVNDFQKGDIAEGYSVSREKKESFPLTVTSAQKNPTAFYLCATLPGGSYEQYFGPGTRLTVT.

In its sample, this clonotype was seen a few times. CDR3 sequence: CASGKYEQYF. The DNA of the CDR3 is TGTGCCAGCGGCAAATACGAGCAGTACTTC. The V gene is TRBV27, the J gene TRBJ2-7; D is unresolved. The germline V gene encodes CDR1 MNHEY and CDR2 SMNVEV (reference sequence). V gave up 8 bases and J gave up 4 bases, with 6 bases separating them. The CDR3 sequence is 10 residues long.

This clonotype appeared a few times. V and J are TRBV7-6 and TRBJ2-3; D remains unclear. V was trimmed by 5 bases and J by 6 bases, leaving 12 bases between them. This CDR3 spans 13 amino acids. Germline CDR1 and CDR2: SGHVS and FNYEAQ. In DNA form, the CDR3 reads TGTGCCAGCAGCCGGAACGACGGTGATACGCAGTATTTT. It yields the protein CASSRNDGDTQYF.

The chain couples TRBV14 to TRBJ2-7, with 10 bases that match TRBD2. This CDR3 contains 15 residues. The V gene's germline CDR1 is SGHDN and CDR2 FVKESK. V trimming: 2 bases; J trimming: 1 base; junction bases outside the gene matches: 2. The CDR3 coding sequence is TGTGCCAGCAGCCAACTAGCGGGAGTTTCCTACGAGCAGTACTTC. Its protein product is CASSQLAGVSYEQYF.

This clonotype came up a few times. The chain recombines TRBV9 with TRBJ2-2; no clear D. Trimming removed 4 bases from V and 2 bases from J, with 9 bases in between. Germline CDR1 SGDLS, CDR2 YYNGEE. This CDR3 is 14 amino acids long. The CDR3 region has the DNA TGTGCCAGCAGCCCACAGCCCAACACCGGGGAGCTGTTTTTT. Protein product: CASSPQPNTGELFF.

A remark on this clonotype: A much larger clone sits a single nucleotide away, making a read error possible. This chain uses TRBV12-3 or TRBV12-4 with TRBJ2-5; no clear D gene. Trimming left V 6 bases short and J 2 bases short, with 16 bases between. The length of the CDR3 is 15 residues. CDR3 protein: CASRLSFHSQETQYF. Written as DNA, the CDR3 is TGTGCCAGCAGATTATCCTTCCACTCTCAAGAGACCCAGTACTTC.

DNA of the CDR3: TGTGCCAGCAGCTTGCACCGGGACAGTGAAGCTTTCTTT. Its protein product is CASSLHRDSEAFF. The V call is TRBV7-2, the J call TRBJ1-1, with 7 bases lining up with TRBD1. Germline CDR1 SGHTA, CDR2 FQGNSA. The CDR3 loop spans 13 amino acids. V lost 3 bases and J lost 7; bases outside the gene matches: 5.

The V gene is TRBV12-3 or TRBV12-4, the J gene TRBJ2-7, with 9 bases lining up with TRBD1. The CDR3 extends over 14 amino acids. The V and J ends lost 6 bases and 3 bases, in that order; junction bases with no gene match: 6. CDR3 protein: CASRPQGASYEQYF. The CDR3 region has the DNA TGTGCCAGCAGGCCACAGGGGGCTAGCTACGAGCAGTACTTC.